This TCR beta chain was captured by sequencing in a study of graft-versus-host responses after intestinal transplantation. Looking at the study overall: Each of the recipients got a multivisceral, liver-intestinal, or isolated intestinal transplant. For 3 to 4 years after anti-thymocyte globulin induction, all recipients took tacrolimus and steroids.

Method: immunoSEQ multiplex PCR; TCRdb's copy keeps in-frame clones and lacks some. Found here are 95,000 or so clones, 75% to 95% of them singletons; the top ten hold around 16%. Findings and limits, study-wide: Detected in recipient marrow were GvH clones, some of which were first observed in ileum or blood. Early after transplant, HvG clones declined as circulating GvH clones peaked.

The CDR3 runs 16 residues. CDR1 is WSHSY and CDR2 is SAAADI in the germline V gene. V dropped 4 bases and J dropped 3; count of bases not matched to a gene: 6. As regards this clone: Its antigen is undetermined.

The sequenced sample was PBMCs, obtained about 460 days after intestinal transplant. The chain combines TRBV10-2 with TRBJ2-2; 9 bases map to TRBD1. This TCR was recovered from a human patient who received an intestinal transplant, so some T cells may come from the graft donor. The DNA of the CDR3 is TGCGCCAGCAGTGCCACAGGGGGCCTATACACCGGGGAGCTGTTTTTT. Amino acids: CASSATGGLYTGELFF.